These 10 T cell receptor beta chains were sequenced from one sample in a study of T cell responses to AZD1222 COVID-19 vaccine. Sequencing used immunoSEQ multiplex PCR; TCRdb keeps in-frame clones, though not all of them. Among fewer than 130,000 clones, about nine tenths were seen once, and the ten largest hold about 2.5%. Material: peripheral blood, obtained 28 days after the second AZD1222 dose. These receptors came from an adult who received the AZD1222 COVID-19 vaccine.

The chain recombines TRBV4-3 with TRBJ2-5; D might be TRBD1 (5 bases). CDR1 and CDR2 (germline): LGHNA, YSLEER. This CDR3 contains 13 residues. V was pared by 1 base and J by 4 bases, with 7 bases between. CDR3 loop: CASSQGQGETQYF. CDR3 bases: TGCGCCAGCAGCCAAGGTCAGGGAGAGACCCAGTACTTC.

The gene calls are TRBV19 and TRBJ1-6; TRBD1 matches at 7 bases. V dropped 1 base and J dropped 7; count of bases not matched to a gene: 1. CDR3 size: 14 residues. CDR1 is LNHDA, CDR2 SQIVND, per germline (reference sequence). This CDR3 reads CASSIGDRNSPLHF. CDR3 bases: TGTGCCAGTAGTATAGGGGACAGAAATTCACCCCTCCACTTT.

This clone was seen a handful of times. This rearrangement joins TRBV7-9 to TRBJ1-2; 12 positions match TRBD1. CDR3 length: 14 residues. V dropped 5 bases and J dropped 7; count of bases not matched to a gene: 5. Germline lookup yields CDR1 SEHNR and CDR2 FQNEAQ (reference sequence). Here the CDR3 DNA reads TGTGCCAGCAGCCAGGGACAGGGGGCTCTTGGCTACACCTTC. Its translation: CASSQGQGALGYTF.

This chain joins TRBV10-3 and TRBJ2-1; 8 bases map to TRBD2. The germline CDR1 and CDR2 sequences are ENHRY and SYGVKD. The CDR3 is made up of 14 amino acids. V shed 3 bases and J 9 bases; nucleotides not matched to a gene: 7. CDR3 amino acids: CAISEIAGYVEQFF. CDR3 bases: TGTGCCATCAGTGAAATAGCGGGGTACGTTGAGCAGTTCTTC.

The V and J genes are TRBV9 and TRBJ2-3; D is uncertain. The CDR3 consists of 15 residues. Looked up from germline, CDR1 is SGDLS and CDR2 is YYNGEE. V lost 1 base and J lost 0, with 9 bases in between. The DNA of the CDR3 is TGTGCCAGCAGCGTACATTATAGGAGCACAGATACGCAGTATTTT. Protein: CASSVHYRSTDTQYF.

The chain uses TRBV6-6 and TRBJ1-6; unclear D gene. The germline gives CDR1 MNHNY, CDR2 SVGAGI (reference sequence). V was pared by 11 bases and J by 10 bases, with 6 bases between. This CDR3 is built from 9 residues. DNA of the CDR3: TGTGCCGTGGGCTCACCCCTCCACTTT. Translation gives CAVGSPLHF.

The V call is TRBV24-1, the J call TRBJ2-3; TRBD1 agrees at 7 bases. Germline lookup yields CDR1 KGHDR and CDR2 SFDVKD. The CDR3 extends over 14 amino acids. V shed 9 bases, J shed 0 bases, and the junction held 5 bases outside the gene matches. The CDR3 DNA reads TGTGCCACCGGGGGACAGTTAAGCACAGATACGCAGTATTTT. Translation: CATGGQLSTDTQYF.

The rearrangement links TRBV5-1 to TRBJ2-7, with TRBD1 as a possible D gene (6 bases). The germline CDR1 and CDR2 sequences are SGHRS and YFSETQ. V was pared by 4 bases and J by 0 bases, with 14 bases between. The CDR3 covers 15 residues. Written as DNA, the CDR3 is TGCGCCAGCAGCGAACAGGGACGGGGCTCCTACGAGCAGTACTTC. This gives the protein CASSEQGRGSYEQYF.

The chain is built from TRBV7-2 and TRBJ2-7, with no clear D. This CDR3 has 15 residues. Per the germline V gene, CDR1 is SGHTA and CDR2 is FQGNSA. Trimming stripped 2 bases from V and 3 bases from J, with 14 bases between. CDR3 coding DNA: TGTGCCAGCAGCTTAACAATTGATTCAGACTACGAGCAGTACTTC. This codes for CASSLTIDSDYEQYF.

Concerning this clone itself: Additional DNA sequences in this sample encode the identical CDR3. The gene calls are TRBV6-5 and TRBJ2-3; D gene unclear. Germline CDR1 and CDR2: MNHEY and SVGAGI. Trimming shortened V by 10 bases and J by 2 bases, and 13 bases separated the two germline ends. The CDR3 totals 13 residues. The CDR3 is CATTGPATDTQYF. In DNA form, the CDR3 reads TGTGCCACCACCGGACCCGCCACAGATACGCAGTATTTT.